This T cell receptor beta chain comes out of a study of Ad26.COV2.S vaccination and SARS-CoV-2 variants. Sequencing used immunoSEQ multiplex PCR; TCRdb keeps in-frame clones, though not all of them. The profile shows around 450,000 clones, nearly 90% of them singletons. Whole-study results and caveats: Once vaccination had occurred, spike-specific CD8+ and CD4+ T cell responses reportedly showed substantial breadth. Vaccine recipients surpassed placebo recipients in spike-specific TCR breadth. Comparability of non-spike TCR breadth was observed across vaccine and placebo recipients.

Noted treatment: roughly 20 received Ad26.COV2.S at low or high dose, single or two shots; several received placebo; per-sample allocation not given. Samples came from day 63 after the first vaccine or placebo injection. Spike of the Wuhan-strain SARS-CoV-2 was expressed by an Ad26 vector, which formed the vaccine. Germline V gene data show CDR1 as LGHNA and CDR2 as YNFKEQ. Deletions cut 3 bases from V and 1 base from J, with 22 bases between. The CDR3 has 18 residues. A remark on this clone: Its antigen is not known.

The sequenced sample was peripheral blood, obtained in a trial of Ad26.COV2.S vaccine versus placebo. This receptor was obtained from a person between 18 and 60 years old who received the Ad26.COV2.S COVID-19 vaccine or a placebo. V usage is TRBV4-2 and J usage is TRBJ2-7; tentative D call: TRBD2 (5 bases). The CDR3 DNA reads TGTGCCAGCAGCCATGCCGGGAATAAGGCTCTGGGATCCTACGAGCAGTACTTC. Protein: CASSHAGNKALGSYEQYF.